The 2 T cell receptor beta chains below were found in one sample sequenced in a study of T cell repertoires in cytomegalovirus infection. TCRdb passed the reads through MiXCR, listing each CDR3 protein once. The table has about 320,000 distinct CDR3 sequences, 9.5% seen once. The sample comprised PBMCs. Source of these receptors: a human donor in good health (CMV status not recorded). Some clones in this sample may be carry-over from other donors' samples.

This clonotype was counted many times. V is TRBV20-1 and J is TRBJ1-5; no definite D call. CDR3 size: 15 residues. The V gene lost 0 bases and the J gene lost 0 bases, with 9 bases spanning the gap. Per germline, CDR1 DFQATT and CDR2 SNEGSKA (reference sequence). The CDR3 loop is CSARDNGISNQPQHF. The CDR3 nucleotides read TGCAGTGCTAGAGATAATGGGATTAGCAATCAGCCCCAGCATTTT.

This clonotype was recorded many times. The rearrangement links TRBV7-2 to TRBJ1-3, with D uncertain. V lost 4 bases and J lost 0, with 13 bases in between. Germline CDR1 is SGHTA and CDR2 is FQGNSA. CDR3 length equals 16 residues. This CDR3 is CASSSGDISSGNTIYF. The CDR3 DNA reads as TGTGCCAGCAGCTCCGGCGATATTAGCTCTGGAAACACCATATATTTT.